This T cell receptor beta chain was profiled in a study of T-cell reconstitution after alpha-beta-depleted transplantation in children. The CDR3 totals 17 residues. Germline V CDR1 and CDR2: SGHRS, YFSETQ. The J segment lost 6 bases and the V segment lost 5 bases, leaving 15 bases of the junction unmatched. Unique molecular identifiers were used in preparing the TCRbeta library. One entry per CDR3 protein results from TCRdb running MiXCR on the PCR reads. The sample lists approximately 350,000 distinct CDR3 sequences, around 16% occurring once. The V and J genes are TRBV5-1 and TRBJ2-1, with 9 bases lining up with TRBD2. The TCR originated in a male patient between 2 and 9 years old who had a stem cell transplant for acute lymphoblastic leukemia, so the T cells may come from the graft donor. The starting material was PBMCs, mostly from graft donor cells, obtained 360 days after TCRalphabeta/CD19-depleted stem cell transplant. CDR3 in amino acids: CASRRAGGPGMGNEQFF. The CDR3 DNA reads TGCGCCAGCAGAAGGGCGGGAGGGCCGGGTATGGGCAATGAGCAGTTCTTC.